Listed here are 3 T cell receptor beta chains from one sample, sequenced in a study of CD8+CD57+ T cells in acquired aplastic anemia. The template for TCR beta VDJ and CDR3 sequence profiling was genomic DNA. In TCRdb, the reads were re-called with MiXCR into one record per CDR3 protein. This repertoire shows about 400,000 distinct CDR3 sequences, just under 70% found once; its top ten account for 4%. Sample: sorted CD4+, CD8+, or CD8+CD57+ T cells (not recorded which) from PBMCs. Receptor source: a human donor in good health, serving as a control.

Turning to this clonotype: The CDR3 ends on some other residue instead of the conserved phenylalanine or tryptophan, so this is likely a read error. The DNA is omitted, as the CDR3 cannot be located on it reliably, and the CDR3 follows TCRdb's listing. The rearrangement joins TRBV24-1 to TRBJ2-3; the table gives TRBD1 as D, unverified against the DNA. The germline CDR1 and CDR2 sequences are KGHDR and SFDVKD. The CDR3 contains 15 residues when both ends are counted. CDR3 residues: CATSDPATGGASLYL.

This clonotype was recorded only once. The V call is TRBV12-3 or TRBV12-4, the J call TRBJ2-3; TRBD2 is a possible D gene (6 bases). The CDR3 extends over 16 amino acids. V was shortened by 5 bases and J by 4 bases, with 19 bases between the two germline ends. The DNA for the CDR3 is TGTGCCAGCAGTGTATCAGTGGAGGGAGGAGCAGATACGCAGTATTTT. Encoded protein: CASSVSVEGGADTQYF.

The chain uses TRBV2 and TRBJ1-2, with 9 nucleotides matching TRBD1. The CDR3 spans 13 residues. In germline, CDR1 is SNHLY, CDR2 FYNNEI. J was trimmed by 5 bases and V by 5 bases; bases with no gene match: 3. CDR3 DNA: TGTGCCAGCAGTAGGGACAGGGAGTATGGCTACACCTTC. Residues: CASSRDREYGYTF.